There are a few counts of the clone carrying this T cell receptor (beta chain). This record belongs to a study of T cells in Graves' hyperthyroidism and ophthalmopathy. Amplified regions were TCR beta CDR3 sequences from RNA transcripts. During a first-round RT-PCR of the TCR CDR3, the HTBI primer set was used. MiXCR was run by TCRdb on the multiplex PCR reads, yielding one entry per CDR3 protein. The sample has 800,000 or so distinct CDR3 sequences; 35% to 40% are singletons. The clonotype originates from a young man with Graves' hyperthyroidism. Sequences were obtained from blood.

The CDR3: CSAPLFQRANSPLHF. For the CDR3, the DNA is TGCAGTGCCCCCCTTTTCCAGAGAGCCAATTCACCCCTCCACTTT. J is TRBJ1-6 and V is TRBV20-1; D unresolved. Deletions cut 6 bases from V and 7 bases from J, with 19 bases between. Germline-derived CDR1 and CDR2 are DFQATT and SNEGSKA (reference sequence). The CDR3 totals 15 residues.